This T cell receptor (beta chain) was recovered during a study of tumor-infiltrating lymphocytes in primary liver carcinoma. Study background: The tumors, T1-T3 N0M0 lesions, were 4.2 to 10 cm across. Samples returned roughly 3.65 to 7.13 million productive TCRbeta reads each. Read depth did not differ significantly between tissue types. Study-wide results and caveats: A significantly higher top-250-clone fraction was recorded for tumors than for blood (p = 0.039).

The CDR3 totals 14 residues. The V and J ends lost 6 bases and 9 bases, in that order; junction bases with no gene match: 8. Germline DNA was also extracted, and blood RNA derived from unsorted whole blood. A primer matching the constant region was used to make TCR beta cDNA from 500 ng of total RNA. Generation of the TCR beta libraries relied on three nested multiplex PCR rounds using slightly modified ARM-PCR. Primers for the first two PCR rounds were TRBV1-TRBV30 forward primers and a C-beta reverse primer (around 11 cycles per round). In TCRdb, the multiplex PCR reads were re-called with MiXCR into one record per CDR3 protein. The data contain around 330,000 distinct CDR3 sequences, approximately 58% of them seen just once; the ten biggest clones take up about a sixth. On this clonotype itself: Its target is unknown.

The sample was peripheral blood. The chain has TRBV12-3 or TRBV12-4 and TRBJ2-1; 10 nucleotides agree with TRBD2. The sequence came from a woman in her 30s with primary liver carcinoma and hepatitis B virus infection. DNA of the CDR3: TGTGCCAGCAGGGGGACTAGCGTCCACACTGAGCAGTTCTTC. It yields the protein CASRGTSVHTEQFF.